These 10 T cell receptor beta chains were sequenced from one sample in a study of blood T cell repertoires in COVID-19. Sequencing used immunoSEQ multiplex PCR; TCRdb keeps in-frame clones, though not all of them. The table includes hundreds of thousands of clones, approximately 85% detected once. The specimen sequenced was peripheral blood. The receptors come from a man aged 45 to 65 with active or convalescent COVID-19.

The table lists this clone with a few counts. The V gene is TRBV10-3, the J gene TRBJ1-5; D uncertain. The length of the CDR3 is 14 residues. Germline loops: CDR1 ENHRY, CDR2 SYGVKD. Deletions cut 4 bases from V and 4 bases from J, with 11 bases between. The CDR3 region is CAISGEAENQPQHF. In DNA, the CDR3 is TGTGCCATCAGTGGGGAGGCCGAAAATCAGCCCCAGCATTTT.

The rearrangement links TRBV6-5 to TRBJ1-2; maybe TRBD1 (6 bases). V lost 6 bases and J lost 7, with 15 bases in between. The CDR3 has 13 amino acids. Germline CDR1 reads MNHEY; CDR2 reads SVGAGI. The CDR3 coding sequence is TGTGCCAGCAGAACGGACGGGGGGCTTGGCTACACCTTC. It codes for CASRTDGGLGYTF.

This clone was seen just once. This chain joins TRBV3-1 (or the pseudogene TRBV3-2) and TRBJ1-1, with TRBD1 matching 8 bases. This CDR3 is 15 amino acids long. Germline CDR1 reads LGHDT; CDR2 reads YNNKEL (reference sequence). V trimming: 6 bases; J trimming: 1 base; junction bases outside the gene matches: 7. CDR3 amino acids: CASRAYTGGNTEAFF. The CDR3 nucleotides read TGTGCCAGCAGGGCTTATACAGGGGGGAACACTGAAGCTTTCTTT.

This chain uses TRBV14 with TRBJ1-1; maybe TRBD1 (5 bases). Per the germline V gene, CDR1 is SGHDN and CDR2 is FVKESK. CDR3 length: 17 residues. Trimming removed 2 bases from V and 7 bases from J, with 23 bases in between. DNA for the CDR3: TGTGCCAGCAGCCAACCCATGGGCGGGGGGACCGTGGGTGAAGCTTTCTTT. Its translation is CASSQPMGGGTVGEAFF.

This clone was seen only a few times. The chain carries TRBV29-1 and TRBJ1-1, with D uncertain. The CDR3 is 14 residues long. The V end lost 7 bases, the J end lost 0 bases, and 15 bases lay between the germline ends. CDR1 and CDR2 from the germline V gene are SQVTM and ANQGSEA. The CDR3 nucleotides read TGCAGCGCCATGGCACTGGGCCTGAACACTGAAGCTTTCTTT. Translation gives CSAMALGLNTEAFF.

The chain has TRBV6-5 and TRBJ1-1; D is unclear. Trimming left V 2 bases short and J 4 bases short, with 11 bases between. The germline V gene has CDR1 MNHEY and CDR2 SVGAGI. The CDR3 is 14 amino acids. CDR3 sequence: CASSYRWESTEAFF. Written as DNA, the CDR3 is TGTGCCAGCAGTTACAGGTGGGAGTCCACTGAAGCTTTCTTT.

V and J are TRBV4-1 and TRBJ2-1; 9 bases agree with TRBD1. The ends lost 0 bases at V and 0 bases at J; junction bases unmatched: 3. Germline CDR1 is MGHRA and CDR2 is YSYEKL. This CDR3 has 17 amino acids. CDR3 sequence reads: CASSQEDRGSSYNEQFF. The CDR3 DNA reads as TGCGCCAGCAGCCAAGAGGACAGGGGAAGCTCCTACAATGAGCAGTTCTTC.

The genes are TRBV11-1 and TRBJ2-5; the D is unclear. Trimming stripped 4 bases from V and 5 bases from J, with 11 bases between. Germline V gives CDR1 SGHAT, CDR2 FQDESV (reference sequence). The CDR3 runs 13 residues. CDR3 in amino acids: CASSSYKRETQYF. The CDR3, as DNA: TGTGCCAGCAGCTCTTACAAGAGGGAGACCCAGTACTTC.

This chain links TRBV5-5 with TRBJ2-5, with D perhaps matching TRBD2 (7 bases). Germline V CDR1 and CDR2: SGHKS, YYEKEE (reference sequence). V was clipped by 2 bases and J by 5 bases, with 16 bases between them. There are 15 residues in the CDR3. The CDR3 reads CASSFDGGGGETQYF. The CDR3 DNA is TGTGCCAGCAGCTTCGACGGAGGGGGAGGGGAGACCCAGTACTTC.

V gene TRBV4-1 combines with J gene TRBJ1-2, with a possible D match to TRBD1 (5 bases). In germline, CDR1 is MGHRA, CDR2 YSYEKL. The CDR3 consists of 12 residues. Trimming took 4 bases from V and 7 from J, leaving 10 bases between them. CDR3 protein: CASSPLGGGYTF. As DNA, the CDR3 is TGCGCCAGCAGCCCCCTGGGGGGTGGCTACACCTTC.